The 28 T cell receptor beta chains below were found in one sample sequenced in a study of blood T cell repertoires in COVID-19. The table came from immunoSEQ multiplex PCR; TCRdb's copy has only in-frame clones and leaves some out. The table records 250,000 to 300,000 clones, roughly 91% of them present only once. Source material: PBMCs or T cells enriched from blood (not recorded which). The receptors were sampled from a woman aged 55-70 years in a cohort exposed to, infected with or recovered from COVID-19 (not recorded which).

V is TRBV5-1 and J is TRBJ1-3; D unresolved. V was cut by 0 bases and J by 0 bases, with 10 bases left in between. This CDR3 region has 16 residues. The germline V gene encodes CDR1 SGHRS and CDR2 YFSETQ. The CDR3: CASSLGAASSGNTIYF. CDR3 DNA sequence: TGCGCCAGCAGCTTGGGGGCAGCCAGCTCTGGAAACACCATATATTTT.

This chain connects TRBV6-4 to TRBJ2-1, with 9 bases aligning to TRBD2. Germline CDR1 is MRHNA and CDR2 is SNTAGT. J gave up 3 bases and V 0 bases, and 0 bases lay outside the gene matches. This CDR3 comprises 15 residues. The CDR3 bases are TGTGCCAGCAGTGACTCGACTAGCGGCTACAATGAGCAGTTCTTC. This translates into CASSDSTSGYNEQFF.

V usage is TRBV5-6 and J usage is TRBJ2-7; TRBD2 agrees at 13 bases. Germline V gene lookup returns CDR1 SGHDT and CDR2 YYEEEE. The CDR3 is 18 amino acids. With 0 bases clipped from V and 0 bases from J, the junction kept 6 bases outside the gene matches. DNA for the CDR3: TGTGCCAGCAGCTTGGCACCGGGACTAGCGGGGAGCTCCTACGAGCAGTACTTC. This translates into CASSLAPGLAGSSYEQYF.

The rearrangement joins TRBV5-1 to TRBJ2-1, with 12 bases matching TRBD2. Trimming took 0 bases from V and 10 from J; bases not matched to a gene: 5. The germline V gene encodes CDR1 SGHRS and CDR2 YFSETQ. The CDR3 is 15 amino acids. CDR3 amino acids: CASSLGTSGTREQFF. In DNA, the CDR3 is TGCGCCAGCAGCTTGGGGACTAGCGGGACCCGGGAGCAGTTCTTC.

The chain has TRBV30 and TRBJ1-5; possibly TRBD1 for D (6 bases). The ends were cut back, 4 bases at V and 7 bases at J, with 17 bases in the middle. The V gene's germline CDR1 is GTSNPN and CDR2 SVGIG (reference sequence). This CDR3 has 14 amino acids. Written as DNA, the CDR3 is TGTGCCTGGAAAGGGGCAGGGGCAGGGCAGCCCCAGCATTTT. As protein: CAWKGAGAGQPQHF.

The chain combines TRBV3-1 (or the pseudogene TRBV3-2) with TRBJ1-1; tentatively, D is TRBD1 (5 bases). From germline, CDR1 is LGHDT and CDR2 YNNKEL (reference sequence). The CDR3 spans 14 residues. Between the trimmed V and J ends, which lost 4 bases and 5 bases, there was a span of 14 bases. The CDR3 loop reads CASSPRGVRTEAFF. The DNA for the CDR3 is TGTGCCAGCAGCCCAAGGGGTGTTAGGACTGAAGCTTTCTTT.

The rearrangement joins TRBV5-1 to TRBJ2-2; perhaps TRBD1 as D (5 bases). The CDR3 is 14 amino acids. Germline V gene data show CDR1 as SGHRS and CDR2 as YFSETQ. V was shortened by 0 bases and J by 6 bases, with 9 bases between the two germline ends. The CDR3 DNA reads as TGCGCCAGCAGCTTGGCAGGGCAATCCGGGGAGCTGTTTTTT. The encoded protein is CASSLAGQSGELFF.

This chain uses TRBV7-9 with TRBJ2-7, with D uncertain. The germline gives CDR1 SEHNR, CDR2 FQNEAQ (reference sequence). Trimming took off 7 bases at V and 2 bases at J, with 9 bases between the two ends. There are 12 residues in the CDR3. CDR3 region: CASTTETYEQYF. Written as DNA, the CDR3 is TGTGCCAGCACCACGGAGACCTACGAGCAGTACTTC.

This chain connects TRBV6-5 to TRBJ1-4; D might be TRBD1 (6 bases). This CDR3 region has 15 residues. Deletions cut 6 bases from V and 7 bases from J, with 18 bases between. CDR1 MNHEY and CDR2 SVGAGI come from the germline V gene. The CDR3 loop is CASRAIQGAPEKLFF. DNA of the CDR3: TGTGCCAGCAGGGCAATACAGGGTGCCCCTGAAAAACTGTTTTTT.

V gene TRBV19 combines with J gene TRBJ1-5; TRBD1 aligns across 8 bases. The germline V gene encodes CDR1 LNHDA and CDR2 SQIVND (reference sequence). The CDR3 is 13 residues long. V shed 6 bases and J 6 bases; nucleotides not matched to a gene: 4. The CDR3 reads CASRRTGSQPQHF. The CDR3 DNA reads TGTGCCAGTAGAAGGACAGGGAGTCAGCCCCAGCATTTT.

The rearrangement joins TRBV2 to TRBJ2-1; 8 bases are shared with TRBD1. J was trimmed by 7 bases and V by 2 bases; bases with no gene match: 7. This CDR3 region has 15 residues. The germline gives CDR1 SNHLY, CDR2 FYNNEI. This CDR3 reads CASSERTGSMNEQFF. The CDR3 DNA sequence: TGTGCCAGCAGTGAAAGGACAGGGAGCATGAATGAGCAGTTCTTC.

The chain links TRBV18 to TRBJ2-5, with D possibly being TRBD1 (5 bases). This CDR3 has 13 residues. Trimming removed 4 bases from V and 5 bases from J, with 11 bases in between. Germline-derived CDR1 and CDR2 are KGHSH and LQKENI. In DNA, the CDR3 is TGTGCCAGCTCACAAGGGGTGGAGGAGACCCAGTACTTC. It translates to CASSQGVEETQYF.

J is TRBJ2-5 and V is TRBV19; tentatively, D is TRBD1 (5 bases). CDR3 length equals 14 residues. Germline V CDR1 and CDR2: LNHDA, SQIVND (reference sequence). V was pared by 7 bases and J by 2 bases, with 14 bases between. The CDR3 nucleotides read TGTGCCAGTACCACTGGGGCAGCGCAAGAGACCCAGTACTTC. This codes for CASTTGAAQETQYF.

The genes are TRBV6-5 and TRBJ2-2, with D tentatively TRBD2 (7 bases). Trimming pared 4 bases from V and 3 bases from J, leaving 12 bases between. This CDR3 has 15 amino acids. CDR1 and CDR2 (germline): MNHEY, SVGAGI. The CDR3 spells CASSSGEGDTGELFF. The CDR3 DNA reads TGTGCCAGCAGTTCGGGGGAGGGGGACACCGGGGAGCTGTTTTTT.

The rearrangement uses TRBV7-9 and TRBJ2-5; 10 bases agree with TRBD2. V lost 2 bases and J lost 7; bases outside the gene matches: 10. Germline V CDR1 and CDR2: SEHNR, FQNEAQ (reference sequence). CDR3 length: 16 residues. The CDR3 region has the DNA TGTGCCAGCAGCTTACAGCGGGAGGGCCTTTCGGGGACCCAGTACTTC. This translates into CASSLQREGLSGTQYF.

The J gene is TRBJ1-2, the V gene TRBV7-2; D call uncertain. CDR3 length: 14 residues. V dropped 3 bases and J dropped 7 bases, with 15 bases sitting between them. Germline V CDR1 and CDR2: SGHTA, FQGNSA. The CDR3 DNA reads TGTGCCAGCAGCTTCCGGCCAGGCCCCTCTGGCTACACCTTC. Its translation is CASSFRPGPSGYTF. Looking up the rest from reference TRBV7-2 and TRBJ1-2 gives the full variable domain: GAGVSQSPSNKVTEKGKDVELRCDPISGHTALYWYRQSLGQGLEFLIYFQGNSAPDKSGLPSDRFSAERTGGSVSTLTIQRTQQEDSAVYLCASSFRPGPSGYTFGSGTRLTVV.

This sequence joins TRBV5-1 and TRBJ2-5, with 8 bases matching TRBD2. V was clipped by 7 bases and J by 4 bases; unmatched bases: 6. CDR3 length equals 13 residues. Per the germline V gene, CDR1 is SGHRS and CDR2 is YFSETQ. CDR3 residues: CASQAGVGETQYF. CDR3 coding DNA: TGCGCCAGCCAAGCGGGAGTTGGAGAGACCCAGTACTTC.

The genes are TRBV7-8 and TRBJ2-3; 14 positions match TRBD2. The J segment lost 7 bases and the V segment lost 8 bases, leaving 8 bases of the junction unmatched. The CDR3 loop spans 15 amino acids. Germline-derived CDR1 and CDR2 are SGHVS and FQNEAQ. The CDR3 region has the DNA TGTGCCAGCCGCGCGGGGACTAGCGGGAGTTATACGCAGTATTTT. Its protein product is CASRAGTSGSYTQYF.

The chain uses TRBV7-2 and TRBJ1-2, with 7 positions matching TRBD1. CDR1 and CDR2 (germline): SGHTA, FQGNSA. The ends lost 5 bases at V and 4 bases at J; junction bases unmatched: 7. This CDR3 comprises 14 residues. CDR3 bases: TGTGCCAGCAGCCCTACCGGGACAGCCTATGGCTACACCTTC. Translated, it gives CASSPTGTAYGYTF.

The rearrangement joins TRBV7-9 to TRBJ1-3; possible D gene TRBD1, 6 bases. The CDR3 has 16 residues. Trimming cost V 1 base and J 9 bases, with 19 bases left between them. CDR1 and CDR2 from the germline V gene are SEHNR and FQNEAQ (reference sequence). The CDR3 loop is CASSLVSGYKGGTIYF. CDR3 DNA: TGTGCCAGCAGCTTAGTCTCCGGTTACAAAGGGGGCACCATATATTTT.

The rearrangement links TRBV5-4 to TRBJ2-5, with 9 bases aligning to TRBD2. The germline gives CDR1 SGHNT, CDR2 YYREEE (reference sequence). Trimming cost V 2 bases and J 5 bases; bases outside gene matches: 4. The CDR3 is made up of 14 amino acids. CDR3 coding DNA: TGTGCCAGCAGCTTCGGCGGGAGGGAGGAGACCCAGTACTTC. It translates to CASSFGGREETQYF. The whole variable domain, filled in from reference TRBV5-4 and TRBJ2-5, reads ETGVTQSPTHLIKTRGQQVTLRCSSQSGHNTVSWYQQALGQGPQFIFQYYREEENGRGNFPPRFSGLQFPNYSSELNVNALELDDSALYLCASSFGGREETQYFGPGTRLLVL.

V usage is TRBV18 and J usage is TRBJ1-3; D is perhaps TRBD1 (6 bases). This CDR3 region has 14 residues. Germline lookup yields CDR1 KGHSH and CDR2 LQKENI. The V end lost 4 bases, the J end lost 0 bases, and 7 bases lay between the germline ends. The CDR3 reads CASSRTDSGNTIYF. The CDR3 DNA reads as TGTGCCAGCTCACGGACAGACTCTGGAAACACCATATATTTT.

The chain is built from TRBV28 and TRBJ2-7; a weak D match, TRBD2 (5 bases). Trimming took off 1 base at V and 0 bases at J, with 13 bases between the two ends. The CDR3 is 16 amino acids. Germline values: CDR1 MDHEN, CDR2 SYDVKM. DNA for the CDR3: TGTGCCAGCAGTTTATCGAGCGGACCGAGCTCCTACGAGCAGTACTTC. This translates into CASSLSSGPSSYEQYF.

The chain recombines TRBV19 with TRBJ2-5; no firm D call. Deletions cut 1 base from V and 2 bases from J, with 5 bases between. The CDR3 runs to 13 residues. Germline V lookup: CDR1 LNHDA, CDR2 SQIVND (reference sequence). This CDR3 reads CASSIVGQETQYF. As DNA, the CDR3 is TGTGCCAGTAGTATAGTCGGTCAAGAGACCCAGTACTTC.

The chain is built from TRBV30 and TRBJ2-2; 10 nucleotides line up with TRBD1. J was trimmed by 8 bases and V by 0 bases; bases with no gene match: 6. There are 15 residues in the CDR3. Germline loops: CDR1 GTSNPN, CDR2 SVGIG (reference sequence). The CDR3 loop is CAWSVGTGVQGELFF. CDR3 sequence (DNA): TGTGCCTGGAGTGTCGGGACAGGGGTTCAAGGGGAGCTGTTTTTT.

The chain uses TRBV5-1 and TRBJ1-4, with a possible D match to TRBD1 (6 bases). Trimming took off 1 base at V and 8 bases at J, with 18 bases between the two ends. Germline CDR1 and CDR2: SGHRS and YFSETQ. The CDR3 length is 16 residues. The CDR3 sequence: CASSLPQGTGGEKLFF. The CDR3 bases are TGCGCCAGCAGCTTGCCCCAGGGGACGGGCGGAGAAAAACTGTTTTTT.

As for this clone: The junction departs from the called germline gene at one end, perhaps through a read error. The chain uses TRBV4-3 and TRBJ1-1, with D unclear. This CDR3 comprises 8 residues. The V gene's germline CDR1 is LGHNA and CDR2 YSLEER. CDR3 bases: TGCGCCAGCGACCAGGCCGTCTTT. Residues: CASDQAVF.

The chain links TRBV7-8 to TRBJ2-1; D perhaps matches TRBD2 (5 bases). CDR1 SGHVS and CDR2 FQNEAQ come from the germline V gene. The V end was cut by 2 bases, the J end by 5 bases, with 10 bases between. The CDR3 is made up of 14 amino acids. CDR3 in amino acids: CASSLKRTDNEQFF. The CDR3 nucleotides are TGTGCCAGCAGCTTAAAGCGGACGGACAATGAGCAGTTCTTC. The entire variable domain, with the rest obtained from reference TRBV7-8 and TRBJ2-1, is as follows: GAGVSQSPRYKVAKRGQDVALRCDPISGHVSLFWYQQALGQGPEFLTYFQNEAQLDKSGLPSDRFFAERPEGSVSTLKIQRTQQEDSAVYLCASSLKRTDNEQFFGPGTRLTVL.